This T cell receptor (beta chain) is drawn from a study of blood T cells in healthy people across ages. Together with a sample-barcoded 5' primer, a J-beta primer mix was included in a second PCR lasting about 6 to 11 cycles. In TCRdb, the 5' RACE reads were re-called with MiXCR into one record per CDR3 protein. The sample includes hundreds of thousands of distinct CDR3 sequences, 45% to 50% of them seen just once. The V gene end was trimmed by 3 bases and the J gene end by 0 bases; junction bases not matched to a gene: 1. The CDR3 runs to 15 residues. Germline V gene lookup returns CDR1 SGHTA and CDR2 FQGNSA.

This chain connects TRBV7-2 to TRBJ1-5; TRBD1 matches at 8 bases. Sequencing used blood. The source is a woman between 55 and 75 years old in good health. For the CDR3, the DNA is TGTGCCAGCAGCTTGGGACAGGTTAGCAATCAGCCCCAGCATTTT. This codes for CASSLGQVSNQPQHF.